These T cell receptor beta chains were read from a single sample in a study of shared clonotypes between healthy human individuals. The method was immunoSEQ multiplex PCR; TCRdb's version includes in-frame clones alone and lacks a portion of them. This sample has hundreds of thousands of clones, with roughly 97% found just once. Sample: naive CD4+ T cells sorted from blood. All receptors derive from a woman aged 30 to 39 in good health. CDR3s include the opening cysteine and the closing phenylalanine or tryptophan. The order of the fields is V gene, D gene, clone size, J gene, CDR3 protein, CDR3 DNA. D genes are given only for firm matches. The size field is filled for only some rows; it gives once, few, many or a size class.

>TRBV19|TRBD2|NA|TRBJ2-1
CASSTPWGSGRGLGEQFF
TGTGCCAGTAGTACTCCCTGGGGTAGCGGGAGGGGGTTGGGAGAGCAGTTCTTC
>TRBV9|TRBD2|NA|TRBJ2-7
CASSVRTSGTAEQYF
TGTGCCAGCAGCGTAAGAACTAGCGGGACTGCCGAGCAGTACTTC
>TRBV6-5|TRBD2|NA|TRBJ2-1
CASRAGTSDYNEQFF
TGTGCCAGCAGAGCCGGGACTAGCGACTACAATGAGCAGTTCTTC
>TRBV6-4|TRBD2|NA|TRBJ2-7
CASKVAASGLIYEQYF
TGTGCCAGCAAGGTTGCGGCTAGCGGCTTGATCTACGAGCAGTACTTC
>TRBV19|TRBD1|NA|TRBJ2-1
CASRRTGQLNEQFF
TGTGCCAGTAGGAGGACAGGGCAGTTAAATGAGCAGTTCTTC
>TRBV30|NA|once|TRBJ1-6
CAWSIPNSPLHF
TGTGCCTGGAGCATTCCTAATTCACCCCTCCACTTT
>TRBV14|NA|NA|TRBJ2-7
CASSRGVSSYEQYF
TGTGCCAGCAGCCGTGGGGTTTCGTCCTACGAGCAGTACTTC
>TRBV5-1|TRBD1|NA|TRBJ1-4
CASSFAGQGDEKLFF
TGCGCCAGCAGCTTCGCTGGACAGGGGGATGAAAAACTGTTTTTT
>TRBV7-2|NA|NA|TRBJ2-7
CASSSREDWYEQYF
TGTGCCAGCAGCTCCCGGGAAGATTGGTACGAGCAGTACTTC
>TRBV29-1|TRBD1|NA|TRBJ2-3
CSVEAGGRDTQYF
TGCAGCGTTGAGGCAGGGGGAAGAGATACGCAGTATTTT
>TRBV7-7|TRBD1|NA|TRBJ1-2
CASSPRTGGCGYTF
TGTGCCAGCAGCCCTCGGACAGGGGGCTGTGGCTACACCTTC
>TRBV29-1|TRBD1|NA|TRBJ2-5
CSVERTGGVLAGGGETQYF
TGCAGCGTTGAGAGGACAGGGGGGGTACTGGCGGGAGGCGGGGAGACCCAGTACTTC
>TRBV28|NA|NA|TRBJ2-7
CASSFARIDYEQYF
TGTGCCAGCAGTTTCGCCAGGATAGACTACGAGCAGTACTTC
>TRBV4-1|NA|once|TRBJ1-1
CASSQDRVYSGSNTEAFF
TGCGCCAGCAGCCAAGACAGGGTATACTCAGGGTCGAACACTGAAGCTTTCTTT
>TRBV28|NA|NA|TRBJ2-3
CASSETGTSTDTQYF
TGTGCCAGCAGCGAAACGGGGACCAGCACAGATACGCAGTATTTT
>TRBV10-3|TRBD1|NA|TRBJ2-1
CAISEYPGTGYNEQFF
TGTGCCATCAGTGAGTATCCCGGGACAGGGTACAATGAGCAGTTCTTC
>TRBV5-3|TRBD1|NA|TRBJ1-4
CARSPGTAIDATNEKLFF
TGTGCCAGAAGCCCGGGGACAGCTATTGACGCAACTAATGAAAAACTGTTTTTT
>TRBV2|NA|NA|TRBJ1-5
CASKQSGNQPQHF
TGTGCCAGCAAGCAATCGGGCAATCAGCCCCAGCATTTT
>TRBV5-4|NA|NA|TRBJ1-3
CASSSLEGTIGNTIYF
TGTGCCAGCAGCTCCTTGGAGGGAACGATCGGAAACACCATATATTTT
>TRBV19|NA|NA|TRBJ2-4
CAVAGTPKNIQYF
TGTGCCGTGGCCGGGACACCCAAAAACATTCAGTACTTC
>TRBV2|NA|once|TRBJ1-5
CASSVEQTSNQPQHF
TGTGCCAGCAGTGTGGAGCAGACTAGCAATCAGCCCCAGCATTTT
>TRBV28|TRBD1|once|TRBJ1-5
CASSLPLTGGQPQHF
TGTGCCAGCAGTTTACCACTGACAGGGGGACAGCCCCAGCATTTT
>TRBV5-4|NA|NA|TRBJ2-7
CASSLMGGSYEQYF
TGTGCCAGCAGCTTGATGGGGGGTTCCTACGAGCAGTACTTC
>TRBV19|NA|NA|TRBJ2-7
CASRVAGTSYEQYF
TGTGCCAGTAGGGTGGCGGGCACTTCCTACGAGCAGTACTTC
>TRBV14|NA|NA|TRBJ1-1
CASSPQENTEAFF
TGTGCCAGCAGCCCCCAAGAGAACACTGAAGCTTTCTTT
>TRBV5-5|TRBD2|NA|TRBJ2-1
CASSLMASGNEQFF
TGTGCCAGCAGCTTGATGGCTAGCGGCAATGAGCAGTTCTTC
>TRBV7-9|TRBD2|NA|TRBJ2-3
CASRPLAASTDTQYF
TGTGCCAGCAGGCCACTAGCGGCTAGCACAGATACGCAGTATTTT
>TRBV29-1|TRBD1|NA|TRBJ1-5
CSVSTGGRNNQPQHF
TGCAGCGTTAGCACAGGGGGCCGAAACAATCAGCCCCAGCATTTT
>TRBV5-1|NA|NA|TRBJ2-5
CASSLGRTVTRETQYF
TGCGCCAGCAGCTTGGGTAGGACGGTGACTCGGGAGACCCAGTACTTC
>TRBV30|NA|NA|TRBJ1-4
CAWSAGSTNEKLFF
TGTGCCTGGAGTGCGGGGAGCACTAATGAAAAACTGTTTTTT
>TRBV9|NA|NA|TRBJ2-6
CASSASTGRSGANVLTF
TGTGCCAGCAGCGCCTCGACGGGGCGGTCTGGGGCCAACGTCCTGACTTTC
>TRBV5-1|NA|once|TRBJ2-1
CASRGLYNEQFF
TGCGCCAGCAGGGGGCTATACAATGAGCAGTTCTTC
>TRBV7-3|TRBD1|NA|TRBJ1-1
CASSAQGDTEAFF
TGTGCCAGCAGCGCTCAGGGGGACACTGAAGCTTTCTTT
>TRBV27|NA|NA|TRBJ1-6
CASSPRYNSPLHF
TGTGCCAGCAGTCCCAGATATAATTCACCCCTCCACTTT
>TRBV2|NA|NA|TRBJ2-7
CASSRNSYEQYF
TGTGCCAGCAGCCGTAACTCCTACGAGCAGTACTTC
>TRBV7-6|NA|NA|TRBJ2-2
CASSLGGHNTGELFF
TGTGCCAGCAGCTTAGGGGGACACAACACCGGGGAGCTGTTTTTT
>TRBV6-1|NA|NA|TRBJ1-5
CASSERNSNQPQHF
TGTGCCAGCAGTGAACGCAACAGCAATCAGCCCCAGCATTTT
>TRBV9|NA|NA|TRBJ2-5
CASSALKETQYF
TGTGCCAGCAGCGCCCTTAAGGAGACCCAGTACTTC
>TRBV29-1|NA|NA|TRBJ2-7
CSVEFPSYEQYF
TGCAGCGTTGAGTTTCCCTCCTACGAGCAGTACTTC
>TRBV29-1|NA|NA|TRBJ2-1
CSVTGYNEQFF
TGCAGCGTGACGGGGTACAATGAGCAGTTCTTC
>TRBV25-1|TRBD1|once|TRBJ2-7
CASSGSGQGGYEQYF
TGTGCCAGCAGTGGGTCGGGACAGGGGGGGTACGAGCAGTACTTC
>TRBV28|TRBD1|NA|TRBJ2-2
CASILGQHTGELFF
TGTGCCAGCATACTGGGACAGCACACCGGGGAGCTGTTTTTT
>TRBV27|TRBD1|NA|TRBJ1-5
CASSSGTGGQPQHF
TGTGCCAGCAGTTCAGGGACAGGGGGACAGCCCCAGCATTTT
>TRBV6-1|TRBD1|NA|TRBJ2-1
CASTPPGQGRNEQFF
TGTGCCAGCACCCCCCCGGGACAGGGCCGCAATGAGCAGTTCTTC
>TRBV7-9|NA|NA|TRBJ1-5
CASSPRDSNQPQHF
TGTGCCAGCAGCCCCAGAGATAGCAATCAGCCCCAGCATTTT
>TRBV28|NA|NA|TRBJ1-6
CASSFSPLVRGSPLHF
TGTGCCAGCAGTTTCTCCCCCTTGGTGAGGGGTTCACCCCTCCACTTT
>TRBV28|TRBD1|NA|TRBJ1-4
CASRGQGYEKLFF
TGTGCCAGCAGGGGACAGGGCTATGAAAAACTGTTTTTT
>TRBV5-1|NA|NA|TRBJ1-1
CASSLDAGAMNTEAFF
TGCGCCAGCAGCTTGGATGCAGGGGCTATGAACACTGAAGCTTTCTTT
>TRBV19|TRBD2|NA|TRBJ2-7
CASSSTSVNYEQYF
TGTGCCAGTAGTTCAACTAGCGTGAATTACGAGCAGTACTTC
>TRBV6-5|NA|NA|TRBJ1-1
CASTSGTEAFF
TGTGCCAGCACCTCCGGGACTGAAGCTTTCTTT
>TRBV6-5|TRBD1|NA|TRBJ1-2
CASSFLDRDYGYTF
TGTGCCAGCAGTTTCCTGGACAGGGACTATGGCTACACCTTC
>TRBV4-1|TRBD2|NA|TRBJ2-3
CASSHDGLAGLGTDTQYF
TGCGCCAGCAGCCATGACGGGCTAGCGGGGTTGGGCACAGATACGCAGTATTTT
>TRBV7-9|NA|NA|TRBJ1-2
CASSSSRTDGYTF
TGTGCCAGCAGCTCATCGAGGACCGATGGCTACACCTTC
>TRBV11-2|NA|NA|TRBJ2-7
CASSLGGKSPEQYF
TGTGCCAGCAGCTTAGGCGGCAAGAGTCCTGAGCAGTACTTC
>TRBV5-1|TRBD1|once|TRBJ2-4
CASSGGTGLDIQYF
TGCGCCAGCAGCGGAGGGACAGGTCTGGACATTCAGTACTTC
>TRBV30|NA|NA|TRBJ1-6
CAWSAGTFSYNSPLHF
TGTGCCTGGAGTGCTGGCACTTTCTCCTATAATTCACCCCTCCACTTT
>TRBV18|NA|NA|TRBJ2-1
CASSPDPLGDEQFF
TGTGCCAGCTCTCCAGACCCTTTGGGCGATGAGCAGTTCTTC